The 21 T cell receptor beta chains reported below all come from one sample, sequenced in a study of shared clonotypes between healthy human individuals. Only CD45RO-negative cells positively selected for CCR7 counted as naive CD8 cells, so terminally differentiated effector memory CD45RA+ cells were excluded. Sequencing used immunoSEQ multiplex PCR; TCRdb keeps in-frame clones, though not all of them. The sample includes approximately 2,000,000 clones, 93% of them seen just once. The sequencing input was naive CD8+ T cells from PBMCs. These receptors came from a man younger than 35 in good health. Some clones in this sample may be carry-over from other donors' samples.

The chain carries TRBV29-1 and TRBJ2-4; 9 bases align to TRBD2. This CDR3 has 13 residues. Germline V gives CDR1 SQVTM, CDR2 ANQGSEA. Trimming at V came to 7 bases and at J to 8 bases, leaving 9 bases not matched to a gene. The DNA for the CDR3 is TGCAGCGCCACGGGCGGGGGGGCTGACATTCAGTACTTC. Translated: CSATGGGADIQYF.

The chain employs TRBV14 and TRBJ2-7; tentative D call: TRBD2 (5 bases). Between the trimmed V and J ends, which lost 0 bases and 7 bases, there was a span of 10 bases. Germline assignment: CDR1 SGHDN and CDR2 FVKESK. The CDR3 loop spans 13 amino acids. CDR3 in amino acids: CASSQDHRGEQYF. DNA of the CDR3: TGTGCCAGCAGCCAAGATCATCGGGGTGAGCAGTACTTC.

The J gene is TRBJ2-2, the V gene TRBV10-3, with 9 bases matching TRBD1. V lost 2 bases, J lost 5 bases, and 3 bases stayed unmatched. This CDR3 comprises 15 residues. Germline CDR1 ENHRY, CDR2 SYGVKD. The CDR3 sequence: CAISEGTGLTGELFF. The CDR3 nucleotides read TGTGCCATCAGTGAGGGGACAGGGTTGACCGGGGAGCTGTTTTTT.

The CDR3 DNA sequence: TGTGCCAGCAGCGACCCCACGGGAGGATACAATGAGCAGTTCTTC. It specifies CASSDPTGGYNEQFF. J is TRBJ2-1 and V is TRBV9, with TRBD2 matching 7 bases. This CDR3 is 15 amino acids long. In germline, CDR1 is SGDLS, CDR2 YYNGEE. The V and J ends lost 3 bases and 4 bases, in that order; junction bases with no gene match: 7.

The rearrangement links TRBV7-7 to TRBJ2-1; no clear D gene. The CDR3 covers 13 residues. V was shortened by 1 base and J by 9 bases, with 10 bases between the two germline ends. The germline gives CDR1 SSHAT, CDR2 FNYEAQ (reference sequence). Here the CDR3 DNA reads TGTGCCAGCAGCTTAGGAGGTCCGGGTGAGCAGTTCTTC. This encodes CASSLGGPGEQFF.

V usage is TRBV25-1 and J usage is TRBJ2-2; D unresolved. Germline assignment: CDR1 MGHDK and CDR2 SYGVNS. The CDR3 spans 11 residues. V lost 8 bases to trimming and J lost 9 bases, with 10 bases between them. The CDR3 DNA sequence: TGTGCCAGCGGTGGATTGAGGGAGCTGTTTTTT. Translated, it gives CASGGLRELFF.

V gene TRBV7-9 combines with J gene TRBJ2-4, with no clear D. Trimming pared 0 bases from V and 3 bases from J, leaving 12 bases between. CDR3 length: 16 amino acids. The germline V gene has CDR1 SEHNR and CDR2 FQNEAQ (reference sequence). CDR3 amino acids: CASSLAPRQNKNIQYF. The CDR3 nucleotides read TGTGCCAGCAGCTTAGCTCCTCGGCAAAACAAAAACATTCAGTACTTC.

This chain's CDR3 is CASSIQGRVTEAFF. The CDR3 DNA reads as TGTGCCAGTAGTATTCAGGGGCGGGTAACTGAAGCTTTCTTT. V and J are TRBV19 and TRBJ1-1; a weak D match, TRBD1 (6 bases). V lost 3 bases to trimming and J lost 5 bases, with 13 bases between them. Germline V gene sequence: CDR1 LNHDA, CDR2 SQIVND (reference sequence). This CDR3 is built from 14 residues.

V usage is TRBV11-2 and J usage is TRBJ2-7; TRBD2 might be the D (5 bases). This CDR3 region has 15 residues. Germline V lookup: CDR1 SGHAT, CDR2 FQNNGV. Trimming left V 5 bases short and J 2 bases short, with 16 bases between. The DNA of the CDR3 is TGTGCCAGCAGCCCCGCAACGGTGCGGGCCTACGAGCAGTACTTC. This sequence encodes CASSPATVRAYEQYF.

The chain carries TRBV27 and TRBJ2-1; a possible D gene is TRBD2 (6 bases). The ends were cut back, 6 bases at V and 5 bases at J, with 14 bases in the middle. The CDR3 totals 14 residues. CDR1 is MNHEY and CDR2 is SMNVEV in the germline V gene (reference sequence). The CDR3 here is CASRTGLTHNEQFF. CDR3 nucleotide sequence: TGTGCCAGCAGGACGGGACTTACCCACAATGAGCAGTTCTTC.

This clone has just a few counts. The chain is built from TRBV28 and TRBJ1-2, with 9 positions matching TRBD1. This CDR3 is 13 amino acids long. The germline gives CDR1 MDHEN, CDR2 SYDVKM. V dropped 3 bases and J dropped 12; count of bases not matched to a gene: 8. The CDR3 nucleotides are TGTGCCAGCAGTTTTAGGACAGGGGATGTGGACACCTTC. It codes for CASSFRTGDVDTF.

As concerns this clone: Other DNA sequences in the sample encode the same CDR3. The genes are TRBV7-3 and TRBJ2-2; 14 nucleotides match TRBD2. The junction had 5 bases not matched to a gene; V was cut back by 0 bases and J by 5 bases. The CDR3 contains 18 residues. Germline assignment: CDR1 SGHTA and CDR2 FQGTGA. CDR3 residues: CASSLTGLAGGGTGELFF. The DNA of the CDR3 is TGTGCCAGCAGCTTAACAGGACTAGCGGGAGGAGGGACCGGGGAGCTGTTTTTT.

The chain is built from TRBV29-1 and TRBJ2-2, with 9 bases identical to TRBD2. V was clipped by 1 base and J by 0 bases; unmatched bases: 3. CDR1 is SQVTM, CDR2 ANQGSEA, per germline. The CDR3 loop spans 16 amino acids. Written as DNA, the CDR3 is TGCAGCGTTGAAGGGACTAGCGTCGCGAACACCGGGGAGCTGTTTTTT. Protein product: CSVEGTSVANTGELFF.

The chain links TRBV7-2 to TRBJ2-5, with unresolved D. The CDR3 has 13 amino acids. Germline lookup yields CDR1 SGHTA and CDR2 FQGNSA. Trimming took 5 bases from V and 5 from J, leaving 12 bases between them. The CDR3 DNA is TGTGCCAGCAGCCTAAATAGTAAGGAGACCCAGTACTTC. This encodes CASSLNSKETQYF.

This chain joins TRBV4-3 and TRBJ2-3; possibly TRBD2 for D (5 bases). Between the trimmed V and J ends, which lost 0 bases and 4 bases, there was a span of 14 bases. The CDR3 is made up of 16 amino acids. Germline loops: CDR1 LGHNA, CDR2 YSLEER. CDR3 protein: CASSQEGQTTSDTQYF. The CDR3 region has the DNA TGCGCCAGCAGCCAAGAAGGGCAGACTACCTCAGATACGCAGTATTTT.

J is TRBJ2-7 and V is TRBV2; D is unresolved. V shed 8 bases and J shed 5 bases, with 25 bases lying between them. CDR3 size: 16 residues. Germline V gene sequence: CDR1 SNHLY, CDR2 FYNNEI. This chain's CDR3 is CASLPRTLRAIDEQYF. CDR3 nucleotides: TGTGCCAGCCTACCCCGGACCCTTAGGGCTATCGACGAGCAGTACTTC.

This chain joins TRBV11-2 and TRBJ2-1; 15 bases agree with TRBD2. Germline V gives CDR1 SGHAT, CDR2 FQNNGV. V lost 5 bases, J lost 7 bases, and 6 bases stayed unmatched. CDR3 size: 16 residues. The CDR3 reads CASSTRTSGRGNEQFF. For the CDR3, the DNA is TGTGCCAGCAGCACTCGGACTAGCGGGAGGGGAAATGAGCAGTTCTTC. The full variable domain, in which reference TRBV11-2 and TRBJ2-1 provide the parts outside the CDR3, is EAGVAQSPRYKIIEKRQSVAFWCNPISGHATLYWYQQILGQGPKLLIQFQNNGVVDDSQLPKDRFSAERLKGVDSTLKIQPAKLEDSAVYLCASSTRTSGRGNEQFFGPGTRLTVL.

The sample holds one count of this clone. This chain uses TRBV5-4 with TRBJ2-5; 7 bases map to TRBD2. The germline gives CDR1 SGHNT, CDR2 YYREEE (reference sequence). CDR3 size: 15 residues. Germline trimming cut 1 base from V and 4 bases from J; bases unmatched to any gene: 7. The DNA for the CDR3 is TGTGCCAGCAGCTTGTCAATAGCGGGCGGAGAGACCCAGTACTTC. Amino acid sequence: CASSLSIAGGETQYF.

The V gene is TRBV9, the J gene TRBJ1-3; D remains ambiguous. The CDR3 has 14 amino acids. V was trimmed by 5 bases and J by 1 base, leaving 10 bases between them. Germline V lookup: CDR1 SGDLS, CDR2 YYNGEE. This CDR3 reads CASRGESSGNTIYF. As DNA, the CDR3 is TGTGCCAGCAGGGGAGAGAGTTCTGGAAACACCATATATTTT.

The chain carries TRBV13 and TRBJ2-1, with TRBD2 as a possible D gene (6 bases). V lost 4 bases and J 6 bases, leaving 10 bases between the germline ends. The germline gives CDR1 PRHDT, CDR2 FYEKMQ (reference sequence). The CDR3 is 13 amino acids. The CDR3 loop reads CASSWGRSNEQFF. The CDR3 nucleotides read TGTGCCAGCAGCTGGGGGAGGAGCAATGAGCAGTTCTTC.

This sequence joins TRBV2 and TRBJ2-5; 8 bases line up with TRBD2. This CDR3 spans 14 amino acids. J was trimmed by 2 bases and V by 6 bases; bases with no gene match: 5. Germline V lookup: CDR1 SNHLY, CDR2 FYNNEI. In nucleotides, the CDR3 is TGTGCCAGCAGGCTTGCGGGGGGACAAGAGACCCAGTACTTC. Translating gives CASRLAGGQETQYF.